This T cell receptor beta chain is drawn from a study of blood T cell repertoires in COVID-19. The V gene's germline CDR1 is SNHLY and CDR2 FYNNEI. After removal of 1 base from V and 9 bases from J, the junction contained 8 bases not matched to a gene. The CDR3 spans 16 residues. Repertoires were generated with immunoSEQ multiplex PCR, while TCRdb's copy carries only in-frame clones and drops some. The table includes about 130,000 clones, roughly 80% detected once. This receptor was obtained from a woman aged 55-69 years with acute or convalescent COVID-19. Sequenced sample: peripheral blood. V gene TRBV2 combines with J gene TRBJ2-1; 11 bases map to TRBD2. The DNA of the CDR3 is TGTGCCAGCAGTGAAGGGTTAGCGGGGGGGCGGAGTGAGCAGTTCTTC. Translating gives CASSEGLAGGRSEQFF.